These 21 T cell receptor beta chains were all obtained from the same sample, sequenced in a study of blood T cell repertoires in COVID-19. Some clones are missing from TCRdb's copy, which holds only in-frame ones; the method was immunoSEQ multiplex PCR. The data contain approximately 170,000 clones, approximately 83% of them singletons. Sequenced sample: peripheral blood. The receptor source for this set is a human donor with acute or convalescent COVID-19. The donor label of this sample is uncertain.

This chain links TRBV20-1 with TRBJ2-3; 9 bases are shared with TRBD2. Germline loops: CDR1 DFQATT, CDR2 SNEGSKA (reference sequence). CDR3 length equals 14 residues. Trimming at V came to 3 bases and at J to 5 bases, leaving 6 bases not matched to a gene. The chain's CDR3 is CSASGLAGRDTQYF. The DNA of the CDR3 is TGCAGTGCTAGTGGTCTAGCGGGAAGAGATACGCAGTATTTT.

The rearrangement links TRBV28 to TRBJ2-5, with D possibly being TRBD1 (7 bases). Germline CDR1 is MDHEN and CDR2 is SYDVKM. V was trimmed by 3 bases and J by 1 base, leaving 12 bases between them. The CDR3 has 15 residues. The DNA of the CDR3 is TGTGCCAGCAGTTTGGCAGGGGGGATCCAAGAGACCCAGTACTTC. Its protein product is CASSLAGGIQETQYF.

The chain employs TRBV19 and TRBJ2-2, with D maybe TRBD1 (6 bases). The V and J ends lost 4 bases and 2 bases respectively, with 20 bases between them. Germline V gene lookup returns CDR1 LNHDA and CDR2 SQIVND (reference sequence). The CDR3 loop spans 18 amino acids. The CDR3 nucleotides are TGTGCCAGTAGTACCGAATATCCGGGACATCTTAACACCGGGGAGCTGTTTTTT. It translates to CASSTEYPGHLNTGELFF.

V is TRBV14 and J is TRBJ2-7; TRBD2 aligns across 12 bases. From germline, CDR1 is SGHDN and CDR2 FVKESK. V gave up 4 bases and J gave up 0 bases; unmatched junction bases: 1. The CDR3 extends over 15 amino acids. The CDR3 sequence: CASSRTSGISYEQYF. In nucleotides, the CDR3 is TGTGCCAGCAGCCGGACTAGCGGGATCTCCTACGAGCAGTACTTC.

The chain couples TRBV3-1 (or the pseudogene TRBV3-2) to TRBJ2-6, with D maybe TRBD1 (5 bases). The germline gives CDR1 LGHDT, CDR2 YNNKEL (reference sequence). The CDR3 consists of 16 residues. Trimming cost V 4 bases and J 0 bases, with 10 bases left between them. CDR3 protein: CASSPDSNSGANVLTF. The CDR3 DNA sequence: TGTGCCAGCAGCCCCGACAGTAACTCTGGGGCCAACGTCCTGACTTTC.

The chain is built from TRBV5-1 and TRBJ2-3; 7 bases agree with TRBD2. Trimming at V came to 1 base and at J to 4 bases, leaving 9 bases not matched to a gene. The germline V gene encodes CDR1 SGHRS and CDR2 YFSETQ. The CDR3 is 16 amino acids. The CDR3 nucleotides read TGCGCCAGCAGCTTGAATGCCCCGCGGGGGTCAGATACGCAGTATTTT. Its translation: CASSLNAPRGSDTQYF.

V is TRBV5-4 and J is TRBJ2-7; no clear D. V dropped 3 bases and J dropped 5 bases, with 9 bases sitting between them. This CDR3 contains 12 residues. Germline values: CDR1 SGHNT, CDR2 YYREEE (reference sequence). CDR3: CASSSLRDEQYF. In DNA, the CDR3 is TGTGCCAGCAGCTCTTTACGGGACGAGCAGTACTTC.

The chain joins TRBV15 to TRBJ2-6, with no clear D. V was clipped by 2 bases and J by 4 bases, with 9 bases between them. The CDR3 has 15 amino acids. CDR1 and CDR2 from the germline V gene are LNHNV and YYDKDF (reference sequence). The CDR3 DNA is TGTGCCACCAGCAGACAGCGCTCCGGGGCCAACGTCCTGACTTTC. Amino acids: CATSRQRSGANVLTF.

Comments on this clone: Different DNA sequences within this sample yield the same CDR3. The gene calls are TRBV11-2 and TRBJ1-3, with unresolved D. There are 13 residues in the CDR3. V was shortened by 4 bases and J by 0 bases, with 4 bases between the two germline ends. CDR1 is SGHAT and CDR2 is FQNNGV in the germline V gene. The CDR3 spells CASSSGSGNTIYF. The CDR3 DNA is TGTGCCAGCAGCTCCGGCTCTGGAAACACCATATATTTT.

This clone was picked up a small number of times. This chain links TRBV29-1 with TRBJ1-1; D not resolved. The CDR3 runs to 14 residues. CDR1 is SQVTM, CDR2 ANQGSEA, per germline. V dropped 1 base and J dropped 4 bases, with 13 bases sitting between them. The CDR3 here is CSVEVAFRGTEAFF. Here the CDR3 DNA reads TGCAGCGTTGAAGTCGCGTTTCGAGGCACTGAAGCTTTCTTT.

This CDR3 reads CASSLAGQGVQPQHF. The DNA of the CDR3 is TGCGCCAGCAGCTTGGCAGGACAGGGCGTTCAGCCCCAGCATTTT. The chain employs TRBV5-1 and TRBJ1-5; 8 positions match TRBD1. Per the germline V gene, CDR1 is SGHRS and CDR2 is YFSETQ. CDR3 length: 15 residues. J lost 6 bases, V lost 0 bases, and 5 bases had no gene match.

This chain joins TRBV7-2 and TRBJ2-7, with 11 bases aligning to TRBD2. The V gene's germline CDR1 is SGHTA and CDR2 FQGNSA. The CDR3 is made up of 15 amino acids. The V and J ends lost 7 bases and 3 bases, in that order; junction bases with no gene match: 8. CDR3 loop: CASNVGLAGHYEQYF. The CDR3 DNA is TGTGCCAGCAACGTCGGACTAGCGGGTCACTACGAGCAGTACTTC.

The rearrangement uses TRBV7-2 and TRBJ2-3; a weak D match, TRBD2 (5 bases). Trimming cost V 5 bases and J 0 bases, with 12 bases left between them. This CDR3 comprises 15 residues. Germline V gene sequence: CDR1 SGHTA, CDR2 FQGNSA. DNA of the CDR3: TGTGCCAGCAGCCCCGCTAGCACTAGCACAGATACGCAGTATTTT. This sequence encodes CASSPASTSTDTQYF.

This chain uses TRBV5-1 with TRBJ1-5; 7 nucleotides line up with TRBD1. Trimming removed 1 base from V and 3 bases from J; junction bases left unmatched: 4. This CDR3 comprises 15 residues. Germline values: CDR1 SGHRS, CDR2 YFSETQ. CDR3 bases: TGCGCCAGCAGCTTGACGACAGGGAACAATCAGCCCCAGCATTTT. Residues: CASSLTTGNNQPQHF.

The chain has TRBV19 and TRBJ2-7, with a tentative D call TRBD1 (5 bases). V gave up 2 bases and J gave up 7 bases, with 12 bases separating them. This CDR3 spans 13 amino acids. Per germline, CDR1 LNHDA and CDR2 SQIVND (reference sequence). This CDR3 is CASSIKGAGEQYF. The CDR3, as DNA: TGTGCCAGTAGTATAAAAGGGGCAGGGGAGCAGTACTTC.

V and J are TRBV11-2 and TRBJ1-2; unclear D gene. The CDR3 has 12 residues. The germline gives CDR1 SGHAT, CDR2 FQNNGV. The V gene lost 4 bases and the J gene lost 7 bases, with 10 bases spanning the gap. The chain's CDR3 is CASSSEAGGYTF. As DNA, the CDR3 is TGTGCCAGCAGCTCGGAGGCCGGTGGCTACACCTTC. Full variable domain (rest looked up from reference TRBV11-2 and TRBJ1-2): EAGVAQSPRYKIIEKRQSVAFWCNPISGHATLYWYQQILGQGPKLLIQFQNNGVVDDSQLPKDRFSAERLKGVDSTLKIQPAKLEDSAVYLCASSSEAGGYTFGSGTRLTVV.

V gene TRBV29-1 combines with J gene TRBJ2-3, with D perhaps matching TRBD1 (7 bases). The V and J ends lost 6 bases and 9 bases respectively, with 19 bases between them. The CDR3 runs 13 residues. Germline CDR1 is SQVTM and CDR2 is ANQGSEA. Here the CDR3 reads CSVSQGEGGTQYF. The CDR3 DNA reads TGCAGCGTCTCGCAGGGGGAAGGGGGGACGCAGTATTTT.

This chain connects TRBV5-6 to TRBJ2-2, with a possible D match to TRBD2 (7 bases). The V gene's germline CDR1 is SGHDT and CDR2 YYEEEE. Trimming took off 4 bases at V and 6 bases at J, with 13 bases between the two ends. The CDR3 loop spans 14 amino acids. The CDR3 sequence: CASSLEGGAGELFF. In DNA form, the CDR3 reads TGTGCCAGCAGCCTGGAGGGGGGGGCCGGGGAGCTGTTTTTT.

V and J are TRBV18 and TRBJ1-2; D is uncertain. Germline V gives CDR1 KGHSH, CDR2 LQKENI. This CDR3 contains 16 residues. Trimming removed 3 bases at V and 3 bases at J, with 17 bases between. The CDR3 loop is CASSPLVRAPDYGYTF. Written as DNA, the CDR3 is TGTGCCAGCTCACCCCTGGTGCGTGCCCCTGACTATGGCTACACCTTC.

In nucleotides, the CDR3 is TGTGCCAGCTCAACGAGACAGCTTACCTCTGGAAACACCATATATTTT. This codes for CASSTRQLTSGNTIYF. The genes are TRBV18 and TRBJ1-3; D possibly corresponds to TRBD1 (5 bases). The germline V gene encodes CDR1 KGHSH and CDR2 LQKENI. CDR3 length: 16 amino acids. Trimming cost V 5 bases and J 0 bases, with 14 bases left between them.

This clone was observed once. V and J are TRBV2 and TRBJ1-1; perhaps TRBD1 as D (5 bases). CDR3 length equals 14 residues. V was clipped by 5 bases and J by 5 bases, with 15 bases between them. CDR1 and CDR2 from the germline V gene are SNHLY and FYNNEI. The CDR3 coding sequence is TGTGCCAGCAGTCATACAGGAAAGGGAACTGAAGCTTTCTTT. It is translated as CASSHTGKGTEAFF.